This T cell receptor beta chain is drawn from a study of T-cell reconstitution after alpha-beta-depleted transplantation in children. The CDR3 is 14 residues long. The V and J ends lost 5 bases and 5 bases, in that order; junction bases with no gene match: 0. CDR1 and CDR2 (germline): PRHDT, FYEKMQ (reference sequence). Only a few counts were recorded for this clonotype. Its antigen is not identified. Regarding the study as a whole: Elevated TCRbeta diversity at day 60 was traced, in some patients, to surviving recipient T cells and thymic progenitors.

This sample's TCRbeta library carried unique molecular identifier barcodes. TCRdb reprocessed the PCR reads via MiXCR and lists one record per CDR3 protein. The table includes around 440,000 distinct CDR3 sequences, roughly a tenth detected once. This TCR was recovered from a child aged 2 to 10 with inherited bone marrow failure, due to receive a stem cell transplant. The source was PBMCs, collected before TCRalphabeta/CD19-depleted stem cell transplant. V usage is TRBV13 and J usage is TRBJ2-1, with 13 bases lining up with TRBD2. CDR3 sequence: CASSTSGRDNEQFF. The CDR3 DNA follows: TGTGCCAGCAGCACTAGCGGGAGGGACAATGAGCAGTTCTTC.